This entry lists 18 T cell receptor beta chains sequenced from one sample in a study of T cell responses to AZD1222 COVID-19 vaccine. The protocol was immunoSEQ multiplex PCR, while the TCRdb copy is restricted to in-frame clones and leaves out a portion. The sample shows approximately 160,000 clones, roughly 87% of them seen only once. The sample in question was peripheral blood, obtained on day 0 of AZD1222 vaccination. These receptors all come from an adult in good health.

The rearrangement links TRBV28 to TRBJ1-2; D is undetermined. V lost 3 bases and J 4 bases, leaving 9 bases between the germline ends. This CDR3 is 13 amino acids long. The germline CDR1 and CDR2 sequences are MDHEN and SYDVKM. CDR3 loop: CASSLAVSYGYTF. The CDR3 nucleotides read TGTGCCAGCAGTTTGGCGGTGAGCTATGGCTACACCTTC.

There are a few counts of this clone. This clone may be a read error of a much larger clone one base away. This chain joins TRBV6-4 and TRBJ1-1; D unresolved. CDR3 length: 13 residues. V dropped 2 bases and J dropped 1 base, with 5 bases sitting between them. Germline V lookup: CDR1 MRHNA, CDR2 SNTAGT. The CDR3 DNA follows: TGTGCCAGCAGTGACAGGGCGAACACTGAAGCTTTCTTT. This encodes CASSDRANTEAFF.

The CDR3 DNA reads TGTGCCAGCAGCTATCTCGGGCGGGGCCGTCCTGAAGCTTTCTTT. Translation: CASSYLGRGRPEAFF. The V call is TRBV7-9, the J call TRBJ1-1; D perhaps matches TRBD1 (5 bases). V dropped 4 bases and J dropped 6 bases, with 18 bases sitting between them. This CDR3 is built from 15 residues. Germline values: CDR1 SEHNR, CDR2 FQNEAQ (reference sequence).

The rearrangement links TRBV4-1 to TRBJ2-2; the match to TRBD2 covers 9 bases. The J segment lost 2 bases and the V segment lost 3 bases, leaving 7 bases of the junction unmatched. CDR1 MGHRA and CDR2 YSYEKL come from the germline V gene. The length of the CDR3 is 17 residues. The chain's CDR3 is CASSHDVAGANTGELFF. In DNA, the CDR3 is TGCGCCAGCAGCCATGACGTAGCGGGAGCTAACACCGGGGAGCTGTTTTTT.

V usage is TRBV27 and J usage is TRBJ2-1, with 12 bases aligning to TRBD1. The CDR3 is made up of 15 amino acids. The germline V gene encodes CDR1 MNHEY and CDR2 SMNVEV (reference sequence). V lost 5 bases, J lost 7 bases, and 6 bases stayed unmatched. The chain's CDR3 is CASSPGTGGLNEQFF. As DNA, the CDR3 is TGTGCCAGCAGTCCCGGGACAGGGGGCCTTAATGAGCAGTTCTTC.

This clone was recorded only once. The chain recombines TRBV2 with TRBJ1-1, with D possibly TRBD1 on 6 matching bases. Germline CDR1 reads SNHLY; CDR2 reads FYNNEI. This CDR3 has 14 amino acids. V was shortened by 3 bases and J by 6 bases, with 14 bases between the two germline ends. DNA of the CDR3: TGTGCCAGCAGTGACGCGGGGGCGCAAGCTGAAGCTTTCTTT. Its translation is CASSDAGAQAEAFF.

The V and J genes are TRBV30 and TRBJ1-1, with unresolved D. V lost 4 bases and J lost 6, with 12 bases in between. This CDR3 comprises 12 residues. CDR1 is GTSNPN and CDR2 is SVGIG in the germline V gene (reference sequence). The CDR3 protein is CAWTWPPSEAFF. The CDR3 DNA is TGTGCCTGGACTTGGCCCCCATCTGAAGCTTTCTTT.

This chain connects TRBV6-1 to TRBJ1-2; D is ambiguous. Germline V CDR1 and CDR2: MNHNS, SASEGT. Trimming cost V 1 base and J 4 bases, with 7 bases left between them. The CDR3 is 13 residues long. CDR3 sequence (DNA): TGTGCCAGCAGTGAAGGTGGTCTCTATGGCTACACCTTC. Protein product: CASSEGGLYGYTF.

The chain links TRBV19 to TRBJ1-6, with D perhaps TRBD1 (6 bases). Germline CDR1 is LNHDA and CDR2 is SQIVND (reference sequence). V shed 5 bases and J shed 6 bases, with 11 bases lying between them. CDR3 size: 14 residues. The DNA for the CDR3 is TGTGCCAGTAGTCCAAGGGGGGGTAATTCACCCCTCCACTTT. It is translated as CASSPRGGNSPLHF.

V and J are TRBV7-9 and TRBJ1-2, with D unresolved. The V gene lost 5 bases and the J gene lost 4 bases, with 14 bases spanning the gap. Germline V gene data show CDR1 as SEHNR and CDR2 as FQNEAQ (reference sequence). The CDR3 is 14 amino acids. CDR3 DNA sequence: TGTGCCAGCAGCATTCTTCAGGAGAGCTATGGCTACACCTTC. This codes for CASSILQESYGYTF.

V usage is TRBV4-1 and J usage is TRBJ2-7; D is unclear. The CDR3 spans 14 residues. Germline lookup yields CDR1 MGHRA and CDR2 YSYEKL. Trimming left V 2 bases short and J 0 bases short, with 8 bases between. Here the CDR3 reads CASSQPPGSYEQYF. The CDR3 DNA is TGCGCCAGCAGCCAACCCCCAGGCTCCTACGAGCAGTACTTC.

The rearrangement links TRBV7-3 to TRBJ2-1; TRBD2 matches 8 bases. Germline-derived CDR1 and CDR2 are SGHTA and FQGTGA. The V gene end was trimmed by 5 bases and the J gene end by 2 bases; junction bases not matched to a gene: 8. CDR3 length: 16 residues. CDR3 residues: CASSLSGGAAYNEQFF. The CDR3 DNA follows: TGTGCCAGCAGCCTGTCCGGGGGGGCCGCCTACAATGAGCAGTTCTTC.

V gene TRBV18 combines with J gene TRBJ2-7; D gene unclear. Germline CDR1 KGHSH, CDR2 LQKENI. This CDR3 comprises 13 residues. With 1 base removed from V and 0 bases from J, the gap between germline ends came to 4 bases. As DNA, the CDR3 is TGTGCCAGCTCACCACGGCCCTCCTACGAGCAGTACTTC. Protein product: CASSPRPSYEQYF.

V is TRBV19 and J is TRBJ2-1; no clear D gene. This CDR3 is built from 16 residues. The germline V and J ends were trimmed by 8 bases and 0 bases, with 17 bases remaining between them. In germline, CDR1 is LNHDA, CDR2 SQIVND (reference sequence). This chain's CDR3 is CASRREAGSSYNEQFF. The DNA of the CDR3 is TGTGCCAGTCGCCGAGAGGCAGGCAGCTCCTACAATGAGCAGTTCTTC.

The chain recombines TRBV30 with TRBJ1-1, with D uncertain. Germline V CDR1 and CDR2: GTSNPN, SVGIG (reference sequence). The CDR3 has 14 residues. V was clipped by 0 bases and J by 6 bases, with 14 bases between them. The CDR3: CAWSVPGLLPEAFF. The DNA for the CDR3 is TGTGCCTGGAGTGTACCTGGCCTCCTTCCTGAAGCTTTCTTT. Drawing the rest from reference TRBV30 and TRBJ1-1, the complete variable domain is SQTIHQWPATLVQPVGSPLSLECTVEGTSNPNLYWYRQAAGRGLQLLFYSVGIGQISSEVPQNLSASRPQDRQFILSSKKLLLSDSGFYLCAWSVPGLLPEAFFGQGTRLTVV.

V gene TRBV18 combines with J gene TRBJ1-2; D gene unclear. V lost 0 bases to trimming and J lost 4 bases, with 15 bases between them. Looked up from germline, CDR1 is KGHSH and CDR2 is LQKENI. The CDR3 extends over 16 amino acids. CDR3 sequence (DNA): TGTGCCAGCTCACCACCGCCCTCGGGCGGGGTCTATGGCTACACCTTC. Residues: CASSPPPSGGVYGYTF.

The genes are TRBV5-1 and TRBJ1-4; a weak D match, TRBD1 (5 bases). Trimming removed 4 bases from V and 8 bases from J, with 15 bases in between. Germline V CDR1 and CDR2: SGHRS, YFSETQ. The CDR3 runs to 14 residues. CDR3 protein: CASSQARGGEKLFF. The CDR3 DNA reads TGCGCCAGCAGCCAGGCGAGGGGAGGAGAAAAACTGTTTTTT.

The chain employs TRBV5-1 and TRBJ1-2, with no clear D. The CDR3 has 12 amino acids. V was pared by 4 bases and J by 5 bases, with 9 bases between. Per the germline V gene, CDR1 is SGHRS and CDR2 is YFSETQ. CDR3 amino acids: CASSPTDYGYTF. For the CDR3, the DNA is TGCGCCAGCAGCCCGACCGATTATGGCTACACCTTC.